This T cell receptor (beta chain) was obtained from a study of vaccination and CD4 T cells after COVID-19. Turning to the study itself: Drawing of post-COVID samples took place a median about 94 days after diagnosis (range 35 to 161).

Treatment given: roughly 10-day PBMC culture with coronavirus spike peptide pools or control peptides (ViraFEST assay). Oncomine TCR Beta short-read sequencing was applied to DNA from cultured CD4+ T cells. TCRdb used MiXCR to reprocess the PCR reads, holding one entry per CDR3 protein. The table includes more than 9,000 distinct CDR3 sequences, 20% to 25% detected once. A few counts support this clonotype. The antigen remains undetermined. This TCR came from a human donor who received a COVID-19 vaccine. Sequences were derived from CD4+ T cells from blood, cultured in vitro, sampled before SARS-CoV-2 vaccination.

CDR3 DNA sequence: TGTGCCAGCAGTTACTCCGGGGGACACGATAATTCACCCCTCCACTTT. Amino acids: CASSYSGGHDNSPLHF. The V gene is TRBV6-5, the J gene TRBJ1-6; a weak D match, TRBD1 (6 bases). The CDR3 covers 16 residues. Per the germline V gene, CDR1 is MNHEY and CDR2 is SVGAGI. Trimming removed 0 bases at V and 5 bases at J, with 11 bases between.